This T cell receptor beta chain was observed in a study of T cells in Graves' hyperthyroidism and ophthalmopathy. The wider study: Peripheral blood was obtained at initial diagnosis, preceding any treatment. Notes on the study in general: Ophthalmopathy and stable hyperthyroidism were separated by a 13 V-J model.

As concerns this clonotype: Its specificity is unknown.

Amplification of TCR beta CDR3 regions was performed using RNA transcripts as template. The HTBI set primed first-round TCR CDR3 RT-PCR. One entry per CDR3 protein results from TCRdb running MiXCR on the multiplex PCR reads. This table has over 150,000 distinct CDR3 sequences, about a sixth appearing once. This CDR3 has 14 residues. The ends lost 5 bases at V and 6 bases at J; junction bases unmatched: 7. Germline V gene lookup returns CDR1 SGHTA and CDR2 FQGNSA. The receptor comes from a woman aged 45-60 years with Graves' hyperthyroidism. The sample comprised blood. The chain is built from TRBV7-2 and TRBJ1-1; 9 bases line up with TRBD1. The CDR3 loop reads CASSRQGGGSEAFF. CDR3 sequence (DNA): TGTGCCAGCAGCCGACAGGGGGGGGGTTCTGAAGCTTTCTTT.